The 3 T cell receptor beta chains below all came from one sample that was sequenced in a study of blood T cell repertoires in COVID-19. Sequenced by immunoSEQ multiplex PCR; TCRdb stores in-frame clones only, minus some. The data contain around 190,000 clones, 86% of them seen just once; the ten biggest clones take up under 25%. Sequencing input: peripheral blood. Receptors were obtained from a man aged 65 to 79 with active or convalescent COVID-19.

This chain connects TRBV6-5 to TRBJ1-6; possible D gene TRBD1, 5 bases. In germline, CDR1 is MNHEY, CDR2 SVGAGI. The CDR3 is made up of 13 amino acids. Trimming removed 7 bases from V and 13 bases from J, with 17 bases in between. In nucleotides, the CDR3 is TGTGCCAGCACTGGGACTTACGCGACCCCCCTCCACTTT. This sequence encodes CASTGTYATPLHF.

The rearrangement joins TRBV4-1 to TRBJ2-6, with D possibly being TRBD2 (6 bases). Germline V gene data show CDR1 as MGHRA and CDR2 as YSYEKL. Trimming cost V 1 base and J 0 bases, with 16 bases left between them. The CDR3 contains 19 residues. This CDR3 is CASSQVRRGASSGANVLTF. The CDR3 DNA is TGCGCCAGCAGCCAAGTTAGGAGGGGCGCCTCCTCTGGGGCCAACGTCCTGACTTTC.

The V and J genes are TRBV2 and TRBJ2-7; 12 bases are a match to TRBD2. In germline, CDR1 is SNHLY, CDR2 FYNNEI. Trimming removed 7 bases from V and 5 bases from J; junction bases left unmatched: 12. The CDR3 runs to 16 residues. CDR3 coding DNA: TGTGCCAGCACACTAGCGGGAGGCCTCCTACCCAACGAGCAGTACTTC. It yields the protein CASTLAGGLLPNEQYF.